The clone carrying this T cell receptor beta chain was detected once. Germline loops: CDR1 LNHDA, CDR2 SQIVND (reference sequence). Deletions cut 8 bases from V and 5 bases from J, with 10 bases between. The CDR3 sequence is 13 residues long. This specimen belongs to a study of blood T cell repertoires in COVID-19. The assay was immunoSEQ multiplex PCR, and TCRdb's table has in-frame clones only and misses some. In the table there are 65,000 to 85,000 clones, 80% to 90% of which are singletons. Sequencing was performed on peripheral blood. J is TRBJ2-6 and V is TRBV19; D may be TRBD1 (6 bases). The TCR originated in an elderly man with COVID-19, enrolled during active disease. The DNA of the CDR3 is TGTGCCAGTGCTAGGGGGTGGGCCAACGTCCTGACTTTC. It codes for CASARGWANVLTF.